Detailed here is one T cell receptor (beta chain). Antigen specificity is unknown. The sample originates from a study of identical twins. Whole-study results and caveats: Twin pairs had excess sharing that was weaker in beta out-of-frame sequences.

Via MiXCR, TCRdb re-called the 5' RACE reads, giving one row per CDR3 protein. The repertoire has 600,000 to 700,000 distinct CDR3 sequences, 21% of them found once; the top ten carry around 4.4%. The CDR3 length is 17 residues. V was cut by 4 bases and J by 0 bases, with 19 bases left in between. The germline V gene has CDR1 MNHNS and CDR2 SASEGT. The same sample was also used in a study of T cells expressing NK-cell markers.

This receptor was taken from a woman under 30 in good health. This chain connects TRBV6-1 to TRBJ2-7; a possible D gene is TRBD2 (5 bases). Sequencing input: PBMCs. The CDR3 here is CASSAPGEGLSSYEQYF. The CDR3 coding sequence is TGTGCCAGCAGTGCCCCCGGGGAAGGGTTGAGCTCCTACGAGCAGTACTTC.